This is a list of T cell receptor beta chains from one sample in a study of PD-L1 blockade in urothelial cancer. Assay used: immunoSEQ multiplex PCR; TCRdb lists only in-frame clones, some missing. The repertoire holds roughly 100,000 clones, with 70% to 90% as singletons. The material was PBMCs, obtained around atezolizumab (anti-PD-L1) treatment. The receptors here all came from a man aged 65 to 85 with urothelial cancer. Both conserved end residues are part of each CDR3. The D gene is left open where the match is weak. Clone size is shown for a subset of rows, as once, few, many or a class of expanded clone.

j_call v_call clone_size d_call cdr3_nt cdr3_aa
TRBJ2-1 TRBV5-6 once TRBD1 TGTGCCAGCAGCTTTTTGGGACAGGGGGCCAATGAGCAGTTCTTC CASSFLGQGANEQFF
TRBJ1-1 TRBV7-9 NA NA TGTGCCAGCAGCTTAGCGGAGGCTAACACTGAAGCTTTCTTT CASSLAEANTEAFF
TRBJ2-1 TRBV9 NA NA TGTGCCAGCAGCGTAGCGGGAGCGTGGAACAATGAGCAGTTCTTC CASSVAGAWNNEQFF
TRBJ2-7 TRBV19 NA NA TGTGCCAGTAGTTTAACGGGAGCGGTGAACGAGCAGTACTTC CASSLTGAVNEQYF
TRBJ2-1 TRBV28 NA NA TGTGCCAGCAGTTTAGGGTCCTTCGGGGGGCAGTTCTTC CASSLGSFGGQFF
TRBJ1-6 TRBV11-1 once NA TGTGCCAGCAGCCAGAGGAATTCACCCCTCCACTTT CASSQRNSPLHF
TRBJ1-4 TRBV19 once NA TGTGCCAGTAGTAAACAACAGGGCGTGACTGAAAAACTGTTTTTT CASSKQQGVTEKLFF
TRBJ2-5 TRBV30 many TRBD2 TGTGCCTGGAGTAGCGGGAGGAAAGAGACCCAGTACTTC CAWSSGRKETQYF
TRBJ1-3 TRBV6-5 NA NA TGTGCCAGCAGCCGATCAGGGAGGACTGGAAACACCATATATTTT CASSRSGRTGNTIYF
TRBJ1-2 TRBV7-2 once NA TGTGCCAGCAGCTCTAGGGCGGGTAACTATGGCTACACCTTC CASSSRAGNYGYTF
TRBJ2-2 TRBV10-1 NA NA TGCGCCAGCAGTGAGTCGAGTATTGGCGGGGAGCTGTTTTTT CASSESSIGGELFF
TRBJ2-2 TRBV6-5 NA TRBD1 TGTGCCAGCAGAACAGGACAGGTCCCCGGGGAGCTGTTTTTT CASRTGQVPGELFF
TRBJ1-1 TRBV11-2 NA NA TGTGCCAGCAGCGAGGACTCTCTGAACACTGAAGCTTTCTTT CASSEDSLNTEAFF
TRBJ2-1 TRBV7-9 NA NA TGTGCCAGCAGCTCACTCCGGGACTACAATGAGCAGTTCTTC CASSSLRDYNEQFF
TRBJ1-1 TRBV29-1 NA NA TGCAGCGTTGTTTGGGGCATTAGGGCCACTGAAGCTTTCTTT CSVVWGIRATEAFF
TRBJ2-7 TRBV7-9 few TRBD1 TGTGCCAGCAGCTTAGGACAGGGGCTCCTCTACGAGCAGTACTTC CASSLGQGLLYEQYF
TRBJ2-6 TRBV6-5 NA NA TGTGCCAGCAGTTTTCTAGGGGGCTCTGGGGCCAACGTCCTGACTTTC CASSFLGGSGANVLTF
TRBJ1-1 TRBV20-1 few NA TGCAGTGCTAGATCTGACACTGAAGCTTTCTTT CSARSDTEAFF
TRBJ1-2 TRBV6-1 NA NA TGTGCCAGCACCCCGAGTGGCAGGGCCTATGGCTACACCTTC CASTPSGRAYGYTF
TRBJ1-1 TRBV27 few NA TGTGCCAGCAGTTTAGCAGGGGTCAACACTGAAGCTTTCTTT CASSLAGVNTEAFF
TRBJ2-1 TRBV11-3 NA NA TGTGCCAGCAGCTTAGATGGGGGCGTAGCCTACAATGAGCAGTTCTTC CASSLDGGVAYNEQFF
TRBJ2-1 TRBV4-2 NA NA TGTGCCAGCAGCCCCGTGGGGAGCTCCTACAATGAGCAGTTCTTC CASSPVGSSYNEQFF
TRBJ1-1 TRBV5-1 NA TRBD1 TGCGCCAGCAGCTCGTCCCGGGACAGGACTGAAGCTTTCTTT CASSSSRDRTEAFF
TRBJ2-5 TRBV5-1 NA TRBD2 TGCGCCAGCAGCTACAGCGGGGGGCCCCGGGAGACCCAGTACTTC CASSYSGGPRETQYF
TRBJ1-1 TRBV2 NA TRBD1 TGTGCCAGCAGTTTACAGGGGGCGGTGACTGAAGCTTTCTTT CASSLQGAVTEAFF
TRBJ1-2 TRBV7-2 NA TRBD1 TGTGCCAGCAGCCCAGGACAGGGTGAGGGCTACACCTTC CASSPGQGEGYTF